This T cell receptor (beta chain) originates from a study of T cell repertoires in cytomegalovirus infection. Overall study context: Use of recently identified HLA-C-restricted and well-studied HLA-B-restricted CMV epitopes was part of the study. It can be stated that public TCR beta signatures indicated CMV infection as well as a matching HLA type. Study-level findings and limits: CMV carriers with the relevant HLA were identified by cumulative public TCR beta family frequency. Clonotypes of TCR beta that were HLA-C-restricted and CMV-specific dominated the ex vivo response.

TCRdb redid the calling of the reads with MiXCR, one entry per CDR3 protein. Of 750,000 to 900,000 distinct CDR3 sequences listed, around 29% are singletons. On this clonotype: What it binds is not known.

The CDR3 length is 14 residues. The V end lost 4 bases, the J end lost 6 bases, and 15 bases lay between the germline ends. The receptor's source is a human donor in good health (CMV status not recorded). Some clones in this sample may be carry-over from other donors' samples. The sample here was cultured CD8+ T cells from PBMCs, taken from culture after CMV antigen stimulation. V usage is TRBV12-3 or TRBV12-4 and J usage is TRBJ1-2; a weak D match, TRBD1 (6 bases). CDR3 amino acids: CASSYGGRKDGYTF. CDR3 DNA sequence: TGTGCCAGCAGTTACGGGGGGCGCAAGGATGGCTACACCTTC.